One sample yielded the 17 T cell receptor beta chains listed below, sequenced in a study of blood T cell repertoires in COVID-19. The method was immunoSEQ multiplex PCR; TCRdb's version includes in-frame clones alone and lacks a portion of them. This table has about 59,000 clones, around 80% appearing once. The sample taken for sequencing was peripheral blood. The receptor set was obtained from a man in his 60s with acute or convalescent COVID-19.

This clone was recorded once. The V and J genes are TRBV7-6 and TRBJ2-2; 15 positions match TRBD2. V lost 4 bases to trimming and J lost 3 bases; unmatched junction nucleotides: 3. Germline CDR1 is SGHVS and CDR2 is FNYEAQ. This CDR3 contains 17 residues. Here the CDR3 DNA reads TGTGCCAGCAGCTCGGGACTAGCGGGAGGCCACACCGGGGAGCTGTTTTTT. It is translated as CASSSGLAGGHTGELFF.

This clone was observed a handful of times. The chain joins TRBV19 to TRBJ2-1; 9 nucleotides match TRBD2. Germline trimming cut 7 bases from V and 7 bases from J; bases unmatched to any gene: 11. The CDR3 spans 15 residues. CDR1 and CDR2 (germline): LNHDA, SQIVND (reference sequence). CDR3: CASTWAGGPGNEQFF. The CDR3 coding sequence is TGTGCCAGTACGTGGGCGGGAGGGCCAGGGAATGAGCAGTTCTTC.

Regarding this clone: The junction departs from germline at one end; a sequencing error may be responsible. The gene calls are TRBV28 and TRBJ1-5, with TRBD1 matching 7 bases. Germline-derived CDR1 and CDR2 are MDHEN and SYDVKM. The CDR3 runs 11 residues. CDR3 sequence reads: CASSHRGLGNF. DNA for the CDR3: TGTGCCAGCAGTCACAGGGGATTGGGGAATTTT.

The chain is built from TRBV12-3 or TRBV12-4 and TRBJ1-1; D may be TRBD1 (6 bases). The CDR3 length is 11 residues. Between the trimmed V and J ends, which lost 3 bases and 8 bases, there was a span of 7 bases. CDR3 sequence reads: CASSFGQEAFF. CDR3 sequence (DNA): TGTGCCAGCAGTTTCGGACAGGAAGCTTTCTTT.

The chain uses TRBV5-3 and TRBJ2-3; 7 bases line up with TRBD2. TRBV5-3 is labeled an ORF, and its function is uncertain. The junction had 4 bases not matched to a gene; V was cut back by 0 bases and J by 0 bases. CDR3 length equals 16 residues. Here the CDR3 reads CARSLVVAGSTDTQYF. The DNA for the CDR3 is TGTGCCAGAAGCTTGGTAGTAGCGGGCAGCACAGATACGCAGTATTTT.

The rearrangement links TRBV7-3 to TRBJ2-2, with 8 bases identical to TRBD2. CDR3 length equals 16 residues. Germline trimming cut 7 bases from V and 7 bases from J; bases unmatched to any gene: 14. Germline loops: CDR1 SGHTA, CDR2 FQGTGA. The CDR3 DNA reads TGTGCCAGCACCCCTGAGCTGACTAGCGCGAACGGGGAGCTGTTTTTT. It is translated as CASTPELTSANGELFF.

V and J are TRBV3-1 (or the pseudogene TRBV3-2) and TRBJ2-7; 8 bases fit TRBD1. Germline assignment: CDR1 LGHDT and CDR2 YNNKEL (reference sequence). Losses at the gene ends were 4 bases for V and 3 bases for J; bases not matched to a gene: 5. The CDR3 spans 14 residues. For the CDR3, the DNA is TGTGCCAGCAGCCCCCAGGGGGCCCACTACGAGCAGTACTTC. Protein sequence: CASSPQGAHYEQYF.

The chain uses TRBV4-2 and TRBJ1-1; D possibly corresponds to TRBD1 (6 bases). The length of the CDR3 is 16 residues. Germline V CDR1 and CDR2: LGHNA, YNFKEQ. Deletions cut 3 bases from V and 3 bases from J, with 17 bases between. CDR3 in amino acids: CASSQGGAGSDTEAFF. In DNA, the CDR3 is TGTGCCAGCAGCCAGGGGGGGGCAGGGTCGGACACTGAAGCTTTCTTT.

The gene calls are TRBV10-1 and TRBJ1-1, with 7 bases lining up with TRBD1. J was trimmed by 4 bases and V by 4 bases; bases with no gene match: 3. Germline V CDR1 and CDR2: WNHNN, SYGVQD (reference sequence). This CDR3 is 13 amino acids long. The CDR3 is CASSVDRSTEAFF. DNA of the CDR3: TGCGCCAGCAGTGTGGACAGGTCCACTGAAGCTTTCTTT.

V gene TRBV2 combines with J gene TRBJ2-3; the D gene is possibly TRBD2 (7 bases). V was cut by 4 bases and J by 6 bases, with 14 bases left in between. This CDR3 has 14 amino acids. From germline, CDR1 is SNHLY and CDR2 FYNNEI. CDR3 residues: CASSVGGLVDTQYF. Written as DNA, the CDR3 is TGTGCCAGCAGTGTGGGGGGGCTCGTCGATACGCAGTATTTT.

The V gene is TRBV5-5, the J gene TRBJ1-6; perhaps TRBD1 as D (5 bases). This CDR3 is 15 amino acids long. Germline CDR1 SGHKS, CDR2 YYEKEE (reference sequence). Between the trimmed V and J ends, which lost 4 bases and 13 bases, there was a span of 21 bases. The CDR3 loop reads CASSLGGDTKGPLHF. As DNA, the CDR3 is TGTGCCAGCAGCCTTGGGGGGGATACGAAGGGGCCCCTCCACTTT.

In the case of this clone: One end of the junction is discordant with germline, which a read error may explain. The chain couples TRBV7-7 to TRBJ2-5; 7 nucleotides match TRBD1. CDR3 size: 15 residues. Germline CDR1 and CDR2: SSHAT and FNYEAQ (reference sequence). CDR3 DNA: TGTGCTAGCAGCTTTGACAGGGCGTCTAGGGGGACCCAGTACTTC. This gives the protein CASSFDRASRGTQYF. Drawing the rest from reference TRBV7-7 and TRBJ2-5, the complete variable domain is GAGVSQSPRYKVTKRGQDVTLRCDPISSHATLYWYQQALGQGPEFLTYFNYEAQPDKSGLPSDRFSAERPEGSISTLTIQRTEQRDSAMYRCASSFDRASRGTQYFGPGTRLLVL.

This clone occurred a few times. One end of the junction does not line up with germline, which may come from a read error. The rearrangement joins TRBV5-1 to TRBJ1-1, with 9 bases lining up with TRBD1. This CDR3 contains 13 residues. Looked up from germline, CDR1 is SGHRS and CDR2 is YFSETQ. For the CDR3, the DNA is TGCGCCAGCAGCTACGTACAGGGGGCTGATGCTTTCTTT. It encodes CASSYVQGADAFF.

This chain connects TRBV5-1 to TRBJ2-7, with 8 bases lining up with TRBD1. The CDR3 loop spans 14 amino acids. The germline V gene has CDR1 SGHRS and CDR2 YFSETQ. Losses at the gene ends were 4 bases for V and 3 bases for J; bases not matched to a gene: 6. Here the CDR3 DNA reads TGCGCCAGCAGCGCAGGACAGGGTAACTACGAGCAGTACTTC. Amino acid sequence: CASSAGQGNYEQYF. Filled out from reference TRBV5-1 and TRBJ2-7, the complete variable domain reads KAGVTQTPRYLIKTRGQQVTLSCSPISGHRSVSWYQQTPGQGLQFLFEYFSETQRNKGNFPGRFSGRQFSNSRSEMNVSTLELGDSALYLCASSAGQGNYEQYFGPGTRLTVT.

The chain has TRBV15 and TRBJ1-5, with TRBD1 identical over 9 bases. The V gene's germline CDR1 is LNHNV and CDR2 YYDKDF (reference sequence). Trimming removed 0 bases from V and 2 bases from J; junction bases left unmatched: 2. CDR3 length: 16 amino acids. CDR3 coding DNA: TGTGCCACCAGCAGAGATAGGGACAGGGGCAATCAGCCCCAGCATTTT. It specifies CATSRDRDRGNQPQHF.

The V and J genes are TRBV5-1 and TRBJ2-1; 14 nucleotides align to TRBD2. Germline V CDR1 and CDR2: SGHRS, YFSETQ. The J segment lost 7 bases and the V segment lost 0 bases, leaving 3 bases of the junction unmatched. There are 16 residues in the CDR3. The CDR3 reads CASSLAGTSGSNEQFF. CDR3 in DNA: TGCGCCAGCAGCTTGGCCGGGACTAGCGGGAGTAATGAGCAGTTCTTC.

CDR3 DNA: TGTGCCAGCAGACGACAGGGGAACACCGGGGAGCTGTTTTTT. Amino acid sequence: CASRRQGNTGELFF. V usage is TRBV28 and J usage is TRBJ2-2, with 7 bases identical to TRBD1. There are 14 residues in the CDR3. Trimming at V came to 6 bases and at J to 1 base, leaving 2 bases not matched to a gene. CDR1 and CDR2 (germline): MDHEN, SYDVKM. The entire variable domain, with the rest obtained from reference TRBV28 and TRBJ2-2, is as follows: DVKVTQSSRYLVKRTGEKVFLECVQDMDHENMFWYRQDPGLGLRLIYFSYDVKMKEKGDIPEGYSVSREKKERFSLILESASTNQTSMYLCASRRQGNTGELFFGEGSRLTVL.